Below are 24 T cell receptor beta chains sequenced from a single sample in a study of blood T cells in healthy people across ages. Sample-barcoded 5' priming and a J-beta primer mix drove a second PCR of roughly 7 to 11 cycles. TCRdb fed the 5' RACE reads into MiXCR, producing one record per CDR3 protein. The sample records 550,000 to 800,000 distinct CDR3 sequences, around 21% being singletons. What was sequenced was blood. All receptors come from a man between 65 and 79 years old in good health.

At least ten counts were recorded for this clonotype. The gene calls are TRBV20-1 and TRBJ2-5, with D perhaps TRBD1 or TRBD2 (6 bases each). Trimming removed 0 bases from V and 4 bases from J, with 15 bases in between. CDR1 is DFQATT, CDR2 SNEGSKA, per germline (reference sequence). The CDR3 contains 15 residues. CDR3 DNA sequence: TGCAGTGCTAGAGATAGGGGGGACTTCTCAGAGACCCAGTACTTC. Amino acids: CSARDRGDFSETQYF.

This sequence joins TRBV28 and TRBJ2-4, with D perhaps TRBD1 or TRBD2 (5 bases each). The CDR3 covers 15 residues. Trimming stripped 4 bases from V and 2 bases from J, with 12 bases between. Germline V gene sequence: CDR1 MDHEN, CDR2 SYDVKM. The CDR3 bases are TGTGCCAGCAGTTCATATGAGGGGACCAAAAACATTCAGTACTTC. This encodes CASSSYEGTKNIQYF.

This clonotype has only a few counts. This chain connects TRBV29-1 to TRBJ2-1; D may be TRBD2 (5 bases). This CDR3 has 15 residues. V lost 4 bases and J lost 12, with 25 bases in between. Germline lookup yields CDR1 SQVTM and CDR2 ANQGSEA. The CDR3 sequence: CSVVLDSMRTAGQFF. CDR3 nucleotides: TGCAGCGTTGTCCTGGACTCGATGCGCACTGCTGGGCAGTTCTTC.

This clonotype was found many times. The CDR3 loop is CSVENWDREDNEQFF. CDR3 coding DNA: TGCAGCGTTGAAAACTGGGACAGGGAAGACAATGAGCAGTTCTTC. The rearrangement uses TRBV29-1 and TRBJ2-1; 9 positions agree with TRBD1. The length of the CDR3 is 15 residues. V was pared by 2 bases and J by 5 bases, with 7 bases of the junction left unmatched. Germline V CDR1 and CDR2: SQVTM, ANQGSEA.

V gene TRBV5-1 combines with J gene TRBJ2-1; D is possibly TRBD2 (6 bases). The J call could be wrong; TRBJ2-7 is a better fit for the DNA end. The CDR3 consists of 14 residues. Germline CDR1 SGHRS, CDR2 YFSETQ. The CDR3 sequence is CASSLETSSGEQYF. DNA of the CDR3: TGCGCCAGCAGCTTGGAAACTAGCTCGGGCGAGCAGTACTTC.

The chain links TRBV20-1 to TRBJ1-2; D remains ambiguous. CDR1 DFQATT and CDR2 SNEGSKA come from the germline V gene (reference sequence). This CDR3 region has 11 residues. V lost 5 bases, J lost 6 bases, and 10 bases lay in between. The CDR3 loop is CSAVGTDGYTF. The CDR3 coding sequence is TGCAGTGCTGTCGGTACGGATGGCTACACCTTC.

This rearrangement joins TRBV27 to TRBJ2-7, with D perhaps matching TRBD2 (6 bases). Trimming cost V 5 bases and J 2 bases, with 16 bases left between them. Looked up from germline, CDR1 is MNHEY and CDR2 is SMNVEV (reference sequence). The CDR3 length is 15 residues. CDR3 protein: CASSLLAASAYEQYF. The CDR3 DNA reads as TGTGCCAGCAGTCTACTAGCAGCGAGCGCCTACGAGCAGTACTTC.

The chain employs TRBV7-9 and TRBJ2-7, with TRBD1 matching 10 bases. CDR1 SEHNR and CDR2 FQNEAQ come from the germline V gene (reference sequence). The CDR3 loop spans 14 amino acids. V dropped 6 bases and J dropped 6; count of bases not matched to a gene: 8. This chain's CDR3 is CASRSGQGESEQYF. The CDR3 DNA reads TGTGCCAGCAGATCTGGACAGGGGGAATCCGAGCAGTACTTC.

The CDR3 region has the DNA TGCAGTGCTAGAGAAGTCCGGGACTCTTTTTTCTACGAGCAGTACTTC. It yields the protein CSAREVRDSFFYEQYF. J is TRBJ2-7 and V is TRBV20-1; a possible D gene is TRBD2 (6 bases). CDR1 is DFQATT and CDR2 is SNEGSKA in the germline V gene (reference sequence). The CDR3 covers 16 residues. V dropped 0 bases and J dropped 3 bases, with 18 bases sitting between them.

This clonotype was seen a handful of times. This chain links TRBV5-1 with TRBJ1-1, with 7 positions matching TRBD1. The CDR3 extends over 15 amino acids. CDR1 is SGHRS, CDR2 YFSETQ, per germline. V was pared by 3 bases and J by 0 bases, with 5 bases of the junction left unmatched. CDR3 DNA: TGCGCCAGCAGCTCGGGACAGATAATGAACACTGAAGCTTTCTTT. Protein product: CASSSGQIMNTEAFF.

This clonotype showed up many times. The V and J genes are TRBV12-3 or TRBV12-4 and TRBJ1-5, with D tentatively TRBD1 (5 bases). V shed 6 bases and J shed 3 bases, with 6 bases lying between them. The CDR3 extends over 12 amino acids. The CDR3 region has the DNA TGTGCCAGCAGCGGGGCCAATCAGCCCCAGCATTTT. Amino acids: CASSGANQPQHF.

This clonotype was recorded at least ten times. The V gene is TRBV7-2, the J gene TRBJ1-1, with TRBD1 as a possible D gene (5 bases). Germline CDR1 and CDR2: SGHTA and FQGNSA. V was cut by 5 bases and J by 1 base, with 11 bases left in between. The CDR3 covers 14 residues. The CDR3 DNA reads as TGTGCCAGCAGCCCTAGACAGCGGAACACTGAAGCTTTCTTT. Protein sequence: CASSPRQRNTEAFF.

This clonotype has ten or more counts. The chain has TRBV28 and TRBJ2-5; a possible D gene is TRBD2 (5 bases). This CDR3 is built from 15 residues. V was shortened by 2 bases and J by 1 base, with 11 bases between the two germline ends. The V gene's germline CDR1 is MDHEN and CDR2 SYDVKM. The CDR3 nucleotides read TGTGCCAGCAGTTTAGAGGCGGGCCCCCAAGAGACCCAGTACTTC. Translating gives CASSLEAGPQETQYF.

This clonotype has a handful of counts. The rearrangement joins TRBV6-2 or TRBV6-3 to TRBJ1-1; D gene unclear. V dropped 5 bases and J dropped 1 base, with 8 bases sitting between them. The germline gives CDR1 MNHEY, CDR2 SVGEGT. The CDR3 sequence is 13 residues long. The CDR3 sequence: CASSGVKNTEAFF. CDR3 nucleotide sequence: TGTGCCAGCAGTGGGGTCAAGAACACTGAAGCTTTCTTT.

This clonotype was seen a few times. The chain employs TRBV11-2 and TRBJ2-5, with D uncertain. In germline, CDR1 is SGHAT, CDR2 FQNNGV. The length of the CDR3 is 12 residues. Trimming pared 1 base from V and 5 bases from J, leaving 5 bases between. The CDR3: CASSLVFETQYF. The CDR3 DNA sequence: TGTGCCAGCAGCTTAGTATTTGAGACCCAGTACTTC.

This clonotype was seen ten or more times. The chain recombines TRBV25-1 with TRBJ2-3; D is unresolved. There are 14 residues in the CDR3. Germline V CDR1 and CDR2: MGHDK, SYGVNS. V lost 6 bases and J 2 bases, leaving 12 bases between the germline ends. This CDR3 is CASSATTYTDTQYF. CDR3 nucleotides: TGTGCCAGCAGCGCCACTACTTACACAGATACGCAGTATTTT.

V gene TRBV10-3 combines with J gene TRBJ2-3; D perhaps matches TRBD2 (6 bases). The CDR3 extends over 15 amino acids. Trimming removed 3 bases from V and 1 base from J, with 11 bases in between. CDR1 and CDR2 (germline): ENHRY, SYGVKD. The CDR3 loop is CAISDGGPRTDTQYF. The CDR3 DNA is TGTGCCATCAGTGACGGAGGGCCCCGCACAGATACGCAGTATTTT.

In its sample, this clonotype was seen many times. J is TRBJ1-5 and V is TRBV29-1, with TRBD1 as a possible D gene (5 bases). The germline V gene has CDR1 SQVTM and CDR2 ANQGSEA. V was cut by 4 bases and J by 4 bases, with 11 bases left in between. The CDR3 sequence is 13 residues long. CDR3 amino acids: CSVGGTGNQPQHF. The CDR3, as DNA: TGCAGCGTTGGCGGGACGGGTAATCAGCCCCAGCATTTT.

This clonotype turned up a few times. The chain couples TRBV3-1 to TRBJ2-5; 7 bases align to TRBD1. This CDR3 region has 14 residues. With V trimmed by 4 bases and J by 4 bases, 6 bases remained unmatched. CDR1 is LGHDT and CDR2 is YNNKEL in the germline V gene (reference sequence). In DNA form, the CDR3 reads TGTGCCAGCAGCCCTCGACAGGGTACAGAGACCCAGTACTTC. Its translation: CASSPRQGTETQYF.

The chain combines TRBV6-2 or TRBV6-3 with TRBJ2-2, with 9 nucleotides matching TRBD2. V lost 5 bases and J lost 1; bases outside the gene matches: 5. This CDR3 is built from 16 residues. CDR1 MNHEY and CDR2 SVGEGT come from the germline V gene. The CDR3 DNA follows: TGTGCCAGCAGTCCCCTAGCGGGACGGAACACCGGGGAGCTGTTTTTT. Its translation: CASSPLAGRNTGELFF.

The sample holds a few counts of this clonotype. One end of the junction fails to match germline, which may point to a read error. The chain's CDR3 is CASSQGGINEKLFF. The CDR3 nucleotides read TGCGCCAGCAGCCAGGGTGGGATTAATGAAAAGCTGTTTTTT. The J gene is TRBJ1-4, the V gene TRBV4-1, with no clear D. Germline V gene data show CDR1 as MGHRA and CDR2 as YSYEKL. The CDR3 has 14 residues.

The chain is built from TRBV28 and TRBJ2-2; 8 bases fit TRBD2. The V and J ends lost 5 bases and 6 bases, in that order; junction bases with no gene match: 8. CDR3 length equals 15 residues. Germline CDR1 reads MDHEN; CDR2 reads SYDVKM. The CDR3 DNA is TGTGCCAGCAGTATCCCCGGGGGGGGTCCCGGGGAGCTGTTTTTT. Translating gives CASSIPGGGPGELFF.

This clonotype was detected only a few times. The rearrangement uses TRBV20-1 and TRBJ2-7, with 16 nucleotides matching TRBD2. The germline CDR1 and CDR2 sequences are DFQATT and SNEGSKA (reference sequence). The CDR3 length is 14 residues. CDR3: CNTVGLAGGNEQYF. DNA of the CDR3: TGCAACACCGTGGGACTAGCGGGAGGGAACGAGCAGTACTTC.

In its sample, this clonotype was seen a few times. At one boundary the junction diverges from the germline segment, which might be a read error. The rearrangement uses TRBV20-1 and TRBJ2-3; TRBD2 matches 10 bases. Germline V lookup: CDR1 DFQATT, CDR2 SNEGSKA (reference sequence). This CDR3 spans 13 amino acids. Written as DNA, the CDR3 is TGCAGTGCTCTGTTATCTGGGACTAGCGTAAGGCATTTT. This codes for CSALLSGTSVRHF.